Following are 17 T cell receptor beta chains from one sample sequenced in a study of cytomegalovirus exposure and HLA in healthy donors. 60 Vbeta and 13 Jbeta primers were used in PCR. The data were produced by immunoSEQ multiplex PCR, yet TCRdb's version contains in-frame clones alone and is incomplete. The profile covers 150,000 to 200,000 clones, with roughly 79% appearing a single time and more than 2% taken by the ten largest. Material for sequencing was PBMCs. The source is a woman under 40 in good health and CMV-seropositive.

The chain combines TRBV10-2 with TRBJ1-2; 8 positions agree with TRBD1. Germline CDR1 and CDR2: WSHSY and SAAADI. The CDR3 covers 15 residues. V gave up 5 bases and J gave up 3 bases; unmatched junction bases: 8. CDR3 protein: CASSTEQGGYYGYTF. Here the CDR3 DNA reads TGCGCCAGCAGTACCGAACAGGGGGGTTACTATGGCTACACCTTC.

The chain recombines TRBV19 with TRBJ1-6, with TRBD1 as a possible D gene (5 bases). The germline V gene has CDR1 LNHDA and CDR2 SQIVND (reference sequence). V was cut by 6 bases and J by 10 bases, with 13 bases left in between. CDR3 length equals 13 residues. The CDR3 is CASSGGILSPLHF. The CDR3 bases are TGTGCCAGTAGCGGGGGGATATTATCACCCCTCCACTTT.

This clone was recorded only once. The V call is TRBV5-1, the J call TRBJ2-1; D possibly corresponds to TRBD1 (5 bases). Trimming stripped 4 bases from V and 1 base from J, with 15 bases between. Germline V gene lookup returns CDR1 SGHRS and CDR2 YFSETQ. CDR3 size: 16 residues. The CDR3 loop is CASSGSAGSSYNEQFF. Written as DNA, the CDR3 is TGCGCCAGCAGCGGTTCCGCAGGGTCATCCTACAATGAGCAGTTCTTC.

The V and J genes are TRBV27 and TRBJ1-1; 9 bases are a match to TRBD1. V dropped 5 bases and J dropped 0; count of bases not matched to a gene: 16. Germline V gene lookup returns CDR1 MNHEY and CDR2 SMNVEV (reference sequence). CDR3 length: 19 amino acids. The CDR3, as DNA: TGTGCCAGCAGTCCCGGACCGGGACAGGGTTCGTGGGTGAACACTGAAGCTTTCTTT. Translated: CASSPGPGQGSWVNTEAFF.

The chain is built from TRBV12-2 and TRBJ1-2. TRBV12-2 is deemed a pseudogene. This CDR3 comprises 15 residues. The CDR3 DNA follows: TGTGCAAGTCGCTTTCCCGGGGGGTATGACTATGGCTACACCTTC. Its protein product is CASRFPGGYDYGYTF.

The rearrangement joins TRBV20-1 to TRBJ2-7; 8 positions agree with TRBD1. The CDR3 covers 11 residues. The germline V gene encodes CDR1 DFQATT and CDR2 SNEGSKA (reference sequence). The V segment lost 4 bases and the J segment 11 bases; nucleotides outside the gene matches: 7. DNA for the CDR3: TGCAGTGCTACCCGGACAGGGTTTAAGTACTTC. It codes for CSATRTGFKYF.

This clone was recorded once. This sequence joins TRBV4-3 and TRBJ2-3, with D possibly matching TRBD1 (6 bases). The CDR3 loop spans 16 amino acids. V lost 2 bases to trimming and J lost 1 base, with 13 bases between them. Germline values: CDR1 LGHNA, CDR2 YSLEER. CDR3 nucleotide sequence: TGCGCCAGCAGCCAAAGGGACACTCCTGGCACAGATACGCAGTATTTT. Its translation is CASSQRDTPGTDTQYF.

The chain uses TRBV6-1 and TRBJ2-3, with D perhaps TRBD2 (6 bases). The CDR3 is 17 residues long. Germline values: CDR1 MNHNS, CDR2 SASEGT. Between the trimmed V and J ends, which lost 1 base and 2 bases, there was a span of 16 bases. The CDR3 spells CASSEGGVWGLTDTQYF. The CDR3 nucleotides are TGTGCCAGCAGTGAAGGGGGGGTATGGGGACTCACAGATACGCAGTATTTT.

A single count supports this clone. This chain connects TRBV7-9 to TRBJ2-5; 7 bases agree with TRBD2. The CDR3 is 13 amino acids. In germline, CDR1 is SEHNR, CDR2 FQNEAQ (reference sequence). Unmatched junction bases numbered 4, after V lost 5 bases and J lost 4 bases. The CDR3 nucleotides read TGTGCCAGCAGCCCTGGGGGGGGAGAGACCCAGTACTTC. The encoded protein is CASSPGGGETQYF.

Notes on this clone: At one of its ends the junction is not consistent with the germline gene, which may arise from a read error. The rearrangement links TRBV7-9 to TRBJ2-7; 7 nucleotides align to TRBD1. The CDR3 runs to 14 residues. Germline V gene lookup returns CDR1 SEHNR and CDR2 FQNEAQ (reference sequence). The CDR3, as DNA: TGTTCCAGCAGCTCTCCGGGACAGAGGATCGAGCAGTACTTC. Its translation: CSSSSPGQRIEQYF. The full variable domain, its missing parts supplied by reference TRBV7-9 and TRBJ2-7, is DTGVSQNPRHKITKRGQNVTFRCDPISEHNRLYWYRQTLGQGPEFLTYFQNEAQLEKSRLLSDRFSAERPKGSFSTLEIQRTEQGDSAMYLCSSSSPGQRIEQYFGPGTRLTVT.

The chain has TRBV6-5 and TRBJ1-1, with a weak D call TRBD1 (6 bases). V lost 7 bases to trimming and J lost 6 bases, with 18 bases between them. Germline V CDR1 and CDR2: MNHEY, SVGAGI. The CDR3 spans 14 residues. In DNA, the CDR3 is TGTGCCAGCACCCGATCGACAGGATCGTCTGAAGCTTTCTTT. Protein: CASTRSTGSSEAFF.

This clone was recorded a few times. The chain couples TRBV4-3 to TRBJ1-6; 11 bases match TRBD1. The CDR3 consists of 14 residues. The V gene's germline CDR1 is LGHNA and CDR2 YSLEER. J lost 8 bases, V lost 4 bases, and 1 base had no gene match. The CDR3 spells CASSRDRGDSPLHF. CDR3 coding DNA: TGCGCCAGCAGCCGGGACAGGGGGGATTCACCCCTCCACTTT.

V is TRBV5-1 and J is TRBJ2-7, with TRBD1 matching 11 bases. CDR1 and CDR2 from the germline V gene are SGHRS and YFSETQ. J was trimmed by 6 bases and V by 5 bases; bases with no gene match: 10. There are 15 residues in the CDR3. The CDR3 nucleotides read TGCGCCAGCAGTCCCGTTGGGACAGGGGGAACCGAGCAGTACTTC. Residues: CASSPVGTGGTEQYF. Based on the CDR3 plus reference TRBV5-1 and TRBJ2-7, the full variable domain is KAGVTQTPRYLIKTRGQQVTLSCSPISGHRSVSWYQQTPGQGLQFLFEYFSETQRNKGNFPGRFSGRQFSNSRSEMNVSTLELGDSALYLCASSPVGTGGTEQYFGPGTRLTVT.

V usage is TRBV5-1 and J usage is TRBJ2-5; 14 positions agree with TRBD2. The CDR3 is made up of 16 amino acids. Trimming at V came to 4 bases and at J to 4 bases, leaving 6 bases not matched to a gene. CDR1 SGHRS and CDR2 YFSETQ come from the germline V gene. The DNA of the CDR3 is TGCGCCAGCAGCCAGGGGACTAGCGGGAGCGGAGAGACCCAGTACTTC. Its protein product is CASSQGTSGSGETQYF.

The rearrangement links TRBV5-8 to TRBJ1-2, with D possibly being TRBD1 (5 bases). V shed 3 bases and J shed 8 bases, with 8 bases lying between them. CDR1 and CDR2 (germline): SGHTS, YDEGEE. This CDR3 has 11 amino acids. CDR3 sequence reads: CASSSRAGYTF. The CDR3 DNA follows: TGTGCCAGCAGCTCCAGGGCGGGCTACACCTTC.

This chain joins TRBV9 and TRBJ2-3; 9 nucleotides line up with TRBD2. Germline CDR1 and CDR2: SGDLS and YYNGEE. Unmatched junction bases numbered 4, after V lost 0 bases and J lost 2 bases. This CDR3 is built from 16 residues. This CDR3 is CASSVGGGRVTDTQYF. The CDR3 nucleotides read TGTGCCAGCAGCGTAGGGGGCGGGAGGGTCACAGATACGCAGTATTTT.

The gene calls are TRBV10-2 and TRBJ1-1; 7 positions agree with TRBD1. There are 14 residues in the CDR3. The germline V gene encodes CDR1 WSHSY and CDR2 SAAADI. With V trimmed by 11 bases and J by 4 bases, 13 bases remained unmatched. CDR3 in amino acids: CAGVDRVGTTEAFF. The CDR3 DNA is TGCGCCGGAGTAGACAGGGTGGGAACCACTGAAGCTTTCTTT.